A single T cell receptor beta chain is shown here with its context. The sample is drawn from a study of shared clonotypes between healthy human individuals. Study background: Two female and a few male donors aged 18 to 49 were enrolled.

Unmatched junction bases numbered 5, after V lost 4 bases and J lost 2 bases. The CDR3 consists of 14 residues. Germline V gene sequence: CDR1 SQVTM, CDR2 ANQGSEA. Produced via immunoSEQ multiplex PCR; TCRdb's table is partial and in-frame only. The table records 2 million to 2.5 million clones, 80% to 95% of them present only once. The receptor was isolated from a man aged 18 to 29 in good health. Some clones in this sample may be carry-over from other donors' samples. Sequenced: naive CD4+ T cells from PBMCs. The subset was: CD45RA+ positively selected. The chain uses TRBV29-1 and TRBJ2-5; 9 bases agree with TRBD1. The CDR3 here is CSVGDRVTQETQYF. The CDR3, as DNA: TGCAGCGTTGGGGACAGGGTAACGCAAGAGACCCAGTACTTC.